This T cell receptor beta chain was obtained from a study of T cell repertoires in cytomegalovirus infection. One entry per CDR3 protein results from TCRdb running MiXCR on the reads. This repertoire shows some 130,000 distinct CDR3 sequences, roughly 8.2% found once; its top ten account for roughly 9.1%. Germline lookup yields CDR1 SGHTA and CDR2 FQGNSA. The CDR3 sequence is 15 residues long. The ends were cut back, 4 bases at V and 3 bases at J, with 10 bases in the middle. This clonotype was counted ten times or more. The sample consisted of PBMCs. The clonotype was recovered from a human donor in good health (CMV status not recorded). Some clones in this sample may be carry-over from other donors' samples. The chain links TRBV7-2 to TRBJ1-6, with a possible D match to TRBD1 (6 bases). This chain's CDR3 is CASSYGQFYNSPLHF. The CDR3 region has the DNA TGTGCCAGCAGCTACGGACAGTTCTATAATTCACCCCTCCACTTT.